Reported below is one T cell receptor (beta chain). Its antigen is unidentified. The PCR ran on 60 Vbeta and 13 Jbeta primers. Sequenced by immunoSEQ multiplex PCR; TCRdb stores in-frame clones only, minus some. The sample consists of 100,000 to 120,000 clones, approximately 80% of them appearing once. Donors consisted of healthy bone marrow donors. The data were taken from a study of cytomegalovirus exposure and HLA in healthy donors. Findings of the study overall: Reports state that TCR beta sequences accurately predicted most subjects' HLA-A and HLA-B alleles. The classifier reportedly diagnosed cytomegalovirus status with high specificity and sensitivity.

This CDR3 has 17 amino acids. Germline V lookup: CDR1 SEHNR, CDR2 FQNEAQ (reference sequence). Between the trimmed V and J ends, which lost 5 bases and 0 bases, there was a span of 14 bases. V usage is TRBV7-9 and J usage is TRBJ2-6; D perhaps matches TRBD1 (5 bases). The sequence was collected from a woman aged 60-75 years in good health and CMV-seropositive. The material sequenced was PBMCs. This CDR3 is CASSAATGFSGANVLTF. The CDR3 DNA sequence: TGTGCCAGCAGCGCAGCTACAGGATTCTCTGGGGCCAACGTCCTGACTTTC.